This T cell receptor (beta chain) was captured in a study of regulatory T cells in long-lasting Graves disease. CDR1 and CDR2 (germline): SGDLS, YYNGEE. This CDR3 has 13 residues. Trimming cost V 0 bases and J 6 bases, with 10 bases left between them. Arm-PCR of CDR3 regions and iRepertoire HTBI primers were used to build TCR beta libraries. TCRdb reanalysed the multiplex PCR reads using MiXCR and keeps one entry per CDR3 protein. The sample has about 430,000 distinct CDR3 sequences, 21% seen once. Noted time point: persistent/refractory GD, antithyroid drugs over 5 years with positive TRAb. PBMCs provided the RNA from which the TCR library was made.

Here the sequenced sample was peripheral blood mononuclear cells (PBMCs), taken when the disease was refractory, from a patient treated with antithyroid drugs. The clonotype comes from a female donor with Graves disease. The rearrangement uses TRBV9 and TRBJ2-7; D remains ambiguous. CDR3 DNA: TGTGCCAGCAGCGTAGGGGTCACGTCCGAGCAGTACTTC. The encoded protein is CASSVGVTSEQYF.